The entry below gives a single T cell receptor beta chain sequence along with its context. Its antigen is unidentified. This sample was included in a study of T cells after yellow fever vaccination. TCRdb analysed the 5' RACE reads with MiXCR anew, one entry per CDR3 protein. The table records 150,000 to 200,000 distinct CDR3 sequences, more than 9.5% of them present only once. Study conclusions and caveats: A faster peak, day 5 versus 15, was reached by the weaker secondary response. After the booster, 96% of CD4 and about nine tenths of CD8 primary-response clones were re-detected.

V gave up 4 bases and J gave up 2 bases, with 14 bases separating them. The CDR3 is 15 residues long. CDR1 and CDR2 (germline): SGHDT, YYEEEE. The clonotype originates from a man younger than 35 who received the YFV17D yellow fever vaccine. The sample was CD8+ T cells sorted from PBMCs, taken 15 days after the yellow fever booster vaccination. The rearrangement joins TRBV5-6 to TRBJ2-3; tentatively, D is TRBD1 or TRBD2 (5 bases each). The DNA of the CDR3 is TGTGCCAGCAGCCCCCCGGGACCAGTCACAGATACGCAGTATTTT. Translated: CASSPPGPVTDTQYF.